This entry features one T cell receptor beta chain sequence. Its specificity is unknown. Libraries were prepared by immunoSEQ multiplex PCR; TCRdb keeps only in-frame clonotypes and omits some of them. Of 150,000 to 200,000 clones listed, just over 90% were seen once; the top ten hold more than 1.5%. Trimming stripped 0 bases from V and 4 bases from J, with 9 bases between. Germline V gene data show CDR1 as MNHEY and CDR2 as SVGAGI. The CDR3 has 14 residues. The source of the sample is a study of T cell responses to AZD1222 COVID-19 vaccine. Study-level points and caveats: Repertoire sampling was restricted to post-peak T cell response timepoints. Reports say nearly half of spike-specific TCRs go after unmutated variant regions. Donors, mostly white British, included more females; clonal diversity was possibly underestimated. The CD4 TCRs associated with vaccination extended across spike and predominated at 160-218 and 743-854.

The clonotype was recovered from an adult who received the AZD1222 COVID-19 vaccine. V gene TRBV6-5 combines with J gene TRBJ2-5; D is perhaps TRBD2 (6 bases). This specimen was peripheral blood, taken 28 days after the second AZD1222 dose. CDR3: CASSYSAGIETQYF. The CDR3 nucleotides are TGTGCCAGCAGTTACTCGGCGGGAATAGAGACCCAGTACTTC.